This is a list of T cell receptor beta chains from one sample in a study of metastatic and nonmetastatic thyroid tumors. Using MiXCR, TCRdb reanalyzed the PCR reads. The sample yields almost 25,000 clones, about an eighth seen once. Sequencing was performed on blood. These TCRs come from a female donor with papillary thyroid cancer or a benign thyroid nodule (not recorded which). Some clones in this sample may be carry-over from other donors' samples. The conserved cysteine and the conserved F or W are not part of the CDR3 here.

v_gene,j_gene,CDR3aa
TRBV6-2/TRBV6-3,TRBJ1-1,ASRTIGGYTEAF
TRBV20-1,TRBJ2-7,SASWTIYEQY
TRBV6-2/TRBV6-3,TRBJ2-1,ASSPTGGYNEQF
TRBV5-4,TRBJ2-2,ASSLFTGLNTGELF
TRBV19,TRBJ2-1,ASRGLALAGGYNEQF
TRBV20-1,TRBJ2-3,SASWRVETDTQY
TRBV28,TRBJ2-3,ASSKLGVTQY
TRBV5-1,TRBJ1-5,ASSSGEGSQPQH
TRBV5-1,TRBJ2-3,ASTLAGTDTQY
TRBV19,TRBJ1-1,ASSFTGGNTEAF
TRBV20-1,TRBJ1-2,SARDPDRGNYGYT
TRBV12-3/TRBV12-4,TRBJ1-2,ASRGREDYGYT
TRBV28,TRBJ1-5,ASSSTRGTGRNQPQH
TRBV6-1,TRBJ1-1,ASRDRRAEAF
TRBV10-2,TRBJ1-2,ASNRQGAKEGYT
TRBV5-1,TRBJ1-3,ASSLDKIGGNTIY
TRBV28,TRBJ1-6,ASSLGTEGSYNSPLH
TRBV3-1,TRBJ2-7,ASSQGDLAARY
TRBV6-2/TRBV6-3,TRBJ2-2,ASSYSEVATGELF
TRBV11-2,TRBJ1-4,ASSLEGLGGEKLF
TRBV20-1,TRBJ1-2,SARPQAGGYT
TRBV11-3,TRBJ1-2,ASSLEFKGGYT
TRBV5-1,TRBJ2-7,ASRPGTRGSYEQY
TRBV19,TRBJ2-3,ASSIDARTVSSLTDTQY
TRBV11-2,TRBJ2-1,ASSRDRYNEQF
TRBV15,TRBJ1-3,ATSRTPGRDTIY
TRBV4-2,TRBJ2-1,ASSQEEPGLAGVGQF
TRBV10-1,TRBJ2-1,ASSESTGAYNEQF